The text below deals with one TCR beta chain. As yet, its antigen is unknown. Relative to the germline gene, one junction end is altered; a read error may explain this. This sample was taken from a study of cytomegalovirus exposure and HLA in healthy donors. Study-level findings and limits: Most TCRs appeared rarely, but some public TCRs recurred in many donors.

Per germline, CDR1 LGHNA and CDR2 YNFKEQ. The CDR3 loop spans 15 amino acids. A multiplex PCR was run with 60 Vbeta primers and 13 Jbeta primers. TCRdb's table, derived via immunoSEQ multiplex PCR, lists solely in-frame clones and lacks some. Its clone listing holds over 100,000 clones. The TCR sequence derives from a middle-aged man in good health and CMV-seropositive. What was sequenced was PBMCs. The chain is built from TRBV4-2 and TRBJ2-7, with TRBD2 matching 8 bases. The CDR3 bases are TGTGCCAGCAGTCAAGTTCCAGCGGGAGAATACGAGCAGTACTTC. Residues: CASSQVPAGEYEQYF.